This entry lists 15 T cell receptor beta chains sequenced from one sample in a study of beta chain features in type 1 diabetes. Expressed TCRB transcripts were sequenced because the entire RNA isolate underwent reverse transcription. Generated by immunoSEQ multiplex PCR, the TCRdb table keeps only in-frame clones and is missing some. The sample consists of hundreds of thousands of clones, roughly a sixth of them appearing once. Specimen: naive CD4+ T cells from blood. The receptors shown here come from a man between 18 and 29 years old in good health.

About this clone itself: This same CDR3 is encoded by further DNA sequences in the sample. The chain joins TRBV5-1 to TRBJ2-2; the D gene is possibly TRBD2 (6 bases). V lost 0 bases and J lost 0, with 6 bases in between. Germline V CDR1 and CDR2: SGHRS, YFSETQ. The CDR3 covers 15 residues. CDR3 loop: CASSLAGANTGELFF. The CDR3 nucleotides read TGCGCCAGCAGCTTGGCGGGGGCGAACACCGGGGAGCTGTTTTTT.

The chain recombines TRBV15 with TRBJ1-1; 8 bases are a match to TRBD1. The CDR3 has 15 residues. The ends lost 8 bases at V and 1 base at J; junction bases unmatched: 9. Germline values: CDR1 LNHNV, CDR2 YYDKDF (reference sequence). The CDR3 sequence: CATEQGARENTEAFF. The CDR3 DNA reads as TGTGCCACCGAGCAGGGGGCCCGTGAGAACACTGAAGCTTTCTTT.

With respect to this clone: Other DNA sequences of this sample code for an identical CDR3. This sequence joins TRBV18 and TRBJ2-3, with a possible D match to TRBD1 (5 bases). Germline CDR1 reads KGHSH; CDR2 reads LQKENI. The V end was cut by 3 bases, the J end by 0 bases, with 10 bases between. CDR3 length: 15 residues. This chain's CDR3 is CASSPDRASTDTQYF. CDR3 in DNA: TGTGCCAGCTCACCCGACAGAGCTAGCACAGATACGCAGTATTTT.

The chain recombines TRBV29-1 with TRBJ2-1; the D is unclear. In germline, CDR1 is SQVTM, CDR2 ANQGSEA. Trimming took 7 bases from V and 4 from J, leaving 17 bases between them. CDR3 length: 14 residues. CDR3 coding DNA: TGCAGCGCCGTCAAGGCCCTTACTTACAATGAGCAGTTCTTC. Amino acid sequence: CSAVKALTYNEQFF.

This clone was counted between two and nine times. The V and J genes are TRBV14 and TRBJ2-1, with 7 bases identical to TRBD1. Looked up from germline, CDR1 is SGHDN and CDR2 is FVKESK. V gave up 1 base and J gave up 3 bases; unmatched junction bases: 12. The CDR3 is 18 amino acids. CDR3 protein: CASSQGIYRGMSYNEQFF. The CDR3 nucleotides read TGTGCCAGCAGCCAAGGGATTTACAGGGGAATGAGCTACAATGAGCAGTTCTTC.

CDR3 protein: CASSVKSLGGPYNEQFF. The DNA for the CDR3 is TGTGCCAGCAGCGTAAAAAGTCTCGGGGGACCCTACAATGAGCAGTTCTTC. This sequence joins TRBV9 and TRBJ2-1; D might be TRBD2 (6 bases). The CDR3 is 17 residues long. V lost 1 base and J 2 bases, leaving 16 bases between the germline ends. Germline values: CDR1 SGDLS, CDR2 YYNGEE.

This clone was seen more than once but under ten times. This chain uses TRBV9 with TRBJ1-5; 8 bases match TRBD1. V lost 2 bases, J lost 7 bases, and 5 bases stayed unmatched. Germline loops: CDR1 SGDLS, CDR2 YYNGEE. The CDR3 totals 14 residues. This CDR3 is CASSVTGGGQPQHF. CDR3 coding DNA: TGTGCCAGCAGCGTTACAGGGGGGGGACAGCCCCAGCATTTT.

This chain joins TRBV29-1 and TRBJ2-2, with D uncertain. The germline V gene has CDR1 SQVTM and CDR2 ANQGSEA. Deletions cut 3 bases from V and 0 bases from J, with 14 bases between. The CDR3 consists of 16 residues. CDR3 residues: CSVDDPTASNTGELFF. In nucleotides, the CDR3 is TGCAGCGTTGATGATCCCACAGCTTCGAACACCGGGGAGCTGTTTTTT.

The table lists this clone with a few counts. The J gene is TRBJ1-2, the V gene TRBV7-2; possibly TRBD1 for D (6 bases). This CDR3 has 14 residues. Trimming removed 2 bases at V and 6 bases at J, with 13 bases between. CDR1 is SGHTA and CDR2 is FQGNSA in the germline V gene. The CDR3 sequence: CASSLIQGSNGYTF. In DNA form, the CDR3 reads TGTGCCAGCAGCTTAATTCAGGGGAGCAATGGCTACACCTTC.

This clone was observed a few times. The chain has TRBV7-2 and TRBJ1-2, with D hard to call. From germline, CDR1 is SGHTA and CDR2 FQGNSA. V gave up 2 bases and J gave up 2 bases, with 12 bases separating them. The CDR3 runs 15 residues. CDR3 coding DNA: TGTGCCAGCAGCTTAAGGACGGTCAGCAACTATGGCTACACCTTC. Its translation: CASSLRTVSNYGYTF. The full variable domain, its missing parts supplied by reference TRBV7-2 and TRBJ1-2, is GAGVSQSPSNKVTEKGKDVELRCDPISGHTALYWYRQSLGQGLEFLIYFQGNSAPDKSGLPSDRFSAERTGGSVSTLTIQRTQQEDSAVYLCASSLRTVSNYGYTFGSGTRLTVV.

The chain employs TRBV7-3 and TRBJ1-2; TRBD1 is a possible D gene (5 bases). The CDR3 spans 17 residues. The germline V gene encodes CDR1 SGHTA and CDR2 FQGTGA. The ends were cut back, 3 bases at V and 8 bases at J, with 25 bases in the middle. CDR3 in amino acids: CASSFQGPGLPMGGYTF. The CDR3 nucleotides read TGTGCCAGCAGCTTTCAGGGTCCAGGCCTCCCGATGGGCGGCTACACCTTC. The complete variable domain, with remaining parts taken from reference TRBV7-3 and TRBJ1-2, reads GAGVSQTPSNKVTEKGKYVELRCDPISGHTALYWYRQSLGQGPEFLIYFQGTGAADDSGLPNDRFFAVRPEGSVSTLKIQRTERGDSAVYLCASSFQGPGLPMGGYTFGSGTRLTVV.

This clone turned up a few times. The same CDR3 can be traced to other DNA sequences in this sample. The chain links TRBV5-4 to TRBJ2-5; 8 bases are shared with TRBD1. CDR1 is SGHNT and CDR2 is YYREEE in the germline V gene (reference sequence). The CDR3 length is 14 residues. The V segment lost 4 bases and the J segment 1 base; nucleotides outside the gene matches: 3. CDR3 sequence: CASSQDRAQETQYF. For the CDR3, the DNA is TGTGCCAGCAGCCAGGACAGGGCCCAAGAGACCCAGTACTTC.

The chain links TRBV7-2 to TRBJ2-7, with D possibly TRBD2 on 6 matching bases. CDR3 length equals 15 residues. The V gene's germline CDR1 is SGHTA and CDR2 FQGNSA. V dropped 3 bases and J dropped 0 bases, with 12 bases sitting between them. Here the CDR3 reads CASSFQGGSSYEQYF. The DNA for the CDR3 is TGTGCCAGCAGCTTCCAGGGAGGAAGCTCCTACGAGCAGTACTTC.

This clone was detected only a few times. CDR3 sequence reads: CASSLPGLAGDTGELFF. In DNA form, the CDR3 reads TGTGCCAGCAGCTTACCGGGACTAGCGGGAGACACCGGGGAGCTGTTTTTT. The chain couples TRBV13 to TRBJ2-2; 14 positions match TRBD2. This CDR3 has 17 residues. V gave up 2 bases and J gave up 3 bases; unmatched junction bases: 2. Germline V lookup: CDR1 PRHDT, CDR2 FYEKMQ (reference sequence). Full variable domain (outside the CDR3, taken from reference TRBV13 and TRBJ2-2): AAGVIQSPRHLIKEKRETATLKCYPIPRHDTVYWYQQGPGQDPQFLISFYEKMQSDKGSIPDRFSAQQFSDYHSELNMSSLELGDSALYFCASSLPGLAGDTGELFFGEGSRLTVL.

Concerning this clone: Other DNA sequences in the sample encode the same CDR3. This rearrangement joins TRBV10-3 to TRBJ1-5; D is ambiguous. This CDR3 is built from 12 residues. The V gene's germline CDR1 is ENHRY and CDR2 SYGVKD. V was clipped by 2 bases and J by 4 bases, with 3 bases between them. CDR3 loop: CAISEPNQPQHF. The CDR3 bases are TGTGCCATCAGTGAGCCAAATCAGCCCCAGCATTTT.